One and the same sample provided the 26 T cell receptor beta chains below, sequenced in a study of technical replicates of blood from a handful of donors (dated 2017 in TCRdb). Libraries were prepared through the immunoSEQ multiplex PCR assay. The clones in this table, taken by TCRdb from immuneACCESS, are in-frame only. Not every clone is retained; where verified, under half of the shortfall comes from an unresolved V gene, and the cause of the rest is unknown. This sample holds around 70,000 clones; roughly 93% were observed only once. The ten largest clonotypes hold 0.25% to 0.3% of the sample. The specimen sequenced was T cells isolated from PBMCs. The receptors derive from a human donor in good health.

The chain recombines TRBV27 with TRBJ2-4; 10 bases are shared with TRBD1. The CDR3 contains 13 residues. The trim removed 6 bases at V and 6 bases at J, leaving 2 bases unmatched. CDR1 is MNHEY, CDR2 SMNVEV, per germline (reference sequence). CDR3 nucleotide sequence: TGTGCCAGCAGGGGGACAGGGGTAAACATTCAGTACTTC. Its protein product is CASRGTGVNIQYF.

The V and J genes are TRBV28 and TRBJ1-1; D unclear. Germline CDR1 is MDHEN and CDR2 is SYDVKM. This CDR3 has 12 amino acids. V lost 0 bases and J 8 bases, leaving 7 bases between the germline ends. The CDR3 loop reads CASSLWGGEAFF. CDR3 coding DNA: TGTGCCAGCAGTTTATGGGGAGGAGAAGCTTTCTTT.

The CDR3 sequence: CASSLSGTPRETQYF. CDR3 bases: TGTGCCAGCAGCTTAAGCGGGACCCCAAGGGAGACCCAGTACTTC. This chain joins TRBV13 and TRBJ2-5; TRBD2 matches 7 bases. There are 15 residues in the CDR3. V shed 2 bases and J 5 bases; nucleotides not matched to a gene: 8. Germline V lookup: CDR1 PRHDT, CDR2 FYEKMQ (reference sequence). Full variable domain (remainder filled in from reference TRBV13 and TRBJ2-5): AAGVIQSPRHLIKEKRETATLKCYPIPRHDTVYWYQQGPGQDPQFLISFYEKMQSDKGSIPDRFSAQQFSDYHSELNMSSLELGDSALYFCASSLSGTPRETQYFGPGTRLLVL.

The chain recombines TRBV19 with TRBJ1-1; TRBD1 matches 7 bases. Germline V CDR1 and CDR2: LNHDA, SQIVND (reference sequence). There are 16 residues in the CDR3. The V segment lost 5 bases and the J segment 4 bases; nucleotides outside the gene matches: 13. The DNA of the CDR3 is TGTGCCAGTAGTTCTGTCCGGACAGGACGGGGCACTGAAGCTTTCTTT. Its protein product is CASSSVRTGRGTEAFF.

This chain links TRBV13 with TRBJ2-7, with D perhaps matching TRBD2 (6 bases). The CDR3 is 15 residues long. Trimming stripped 1 base from V and 2 bases from J, with 12 bases between. In germline, CDR1 is PRHDT, CDR2 FYEKMQ (reference sequence). The CDR3 region is CASSLAGTGTYEQYF. CDR3 coding DNA: TGTGCCAGCAGCTTAGCCGGGACTGGCACCTACGAGCAGTACTTC.

V gene TRBV10-1 combines with J gene TRBJ1-5, with D possibly matching TRBD1 (5 bases). V was shortened by 8 bases and J by 7 bases, with 12 bases between the two germline ends. The CDR3 length is 12 residues. Germline-derived CDR1 and CDR2 are WNHNN and SYGVQD (reference sequence). CDR3 sequence (DNA): TGCGCCAGCGGGATAGGGGAACAGCCCCAGCATTTT. The encoded protein is CASGIGEQPQHF.

J is TRBJ2-7 and V is TRBV29-1; D possibly corresponds to TRBD2 (5 bases). Germline V lookup: CDR1 SQVTM, CDR2 ANQGSEA. The ends were cut back, 5 bases at V and 2 bases at J, with 19 bases in the middle. The CDR3 has 15 amino acids. The CDR3 region is CSVTLGLQLPYEQYF. The CDR3 DNA reads TGCAGCGTTACCCTTGGACTTCAGCTCCCCTACGAGCAGTACTTC.

A few counts support this clone. The chain is built from TRBV11-3 and TRBJ1-1; 7 nucleotides line up with TRBD1. In germline, CDR1 is SGHNT, CDR2 YENEEA. The junction had 0 bases not matched to a gene; V was cut back by 1 base and J by 10 bases. The CDR3 has 11 residues. The CDR3 DNA follows: TGTGCCAGCAGCTTAGCAGGGGGAGCTTTCTTT. Its protein is CASSLAGGAFF.

J is TRBJ2-5 and V is TRBV5-1, with 10 bases fitting TRBD2. The CDR3 is made up of 15 amino acids. The germline gives CDR1 SGHRS, CDR2 YFSETQ. V shed 2 bases and J 5 bases; nucleotides not matched to a gene: 6. CDR3 sequence reads: CASSFGSGRAETQYF. CDR3 sequence (DNA): TGCGCCAGCAGCTTCGGCAGCGGGAGGGCCGAGACCCAGTACTTC.

V gene TRBV2 combines with J gene TRBJ2-1; D gene uncertain. This CDR3 is built from 15 residues. From germline, CDR1 is SNHLY and CDR2 FYNNEI. V was pared by 10 bases and J by 0 bases, with 16 bases between. Written as DNA, the CDR3 is TGTGCCATCGATGCGTCCCTGAGCTCCTACAATGAGCAGTTCTTC. This sequence encodes CAIDASLSSYNEQFF. Using reference TRBV2 and TRBJ2-1 for the parts outside the CDR3, the full variable domain is EPEVTQTPSHQVTQMGQEVILRCVPISNHLYFYWYRQILGQKVEFLVSFYNNEISEKSEIFDDQFSVERPDGSNFTLKIRSTKLEDSAMYFCAIDASLSSYNEQFFGPGTRLTVL.

In its sample, this clone was seen a few times. V and J are TRBV11-2 and TRBJ1-1; D is ambiguous. The CDR3 sequence is 13 residues long. The V gene's germline CDR1 is SGHAT and CDR2 FQNNGV. V was clipped by 1 base and J by 3 bases, with 6 bases between them. CDR3 coding DNA: TGTGCCAGCAGCTTAGTACCAGACACTGAAGCTTTCTTT. Protein sequence: CASSLVPDTEAFF.

In nucleotides, the CDR3 is TGTGCCAGCAGCCCGACGGGGGGGTCAAGGGGCTACACCTTC. Its protein is CASSPTGGSRGYTF. V gene TRBV11-3 combines with J gene TRBJ1-2, with D maybe TRBD1 (5 bases). Germline-derived CDR1 and CDR2 are SGHNT and YENEEA. The CDR3 sequence is 14 residues long. Trimming stripped 5 bases from V and 8 bases from J, with 18 bases between. Full variable domain (missing parts from reference TRBV11-3 and TRBJ1-2): EAGVVQSPRYKIIEKKQPVAFWCNPISGHNTLYWYLQNLGQGPELLIRYENEEAVDDSQLPKDRFSAERLKGVDSTLKIQPAELGDSAVYLCASSPTGGSRGYTFGSGTRLTVV.

The V call is TRBV11-2, the J call TRBJ1-5; tentatively, D is TRBD1 (5 bases). The CDR3 covers 13 residues. Trimming pared 3 bases from V and 5 bases from J, leaving 8 bases between. CDR1 is SGHAT, CDR2 FQNNGV, per germline. The CDR3 spells CASSFWGDQPQHF. CDR3 coding DNA: TGTGCCAGCAGCTTTTGGGGGGATCAGCCCCAGCATTTT.

The V and J genes are TRBV4-2 and TRBJ2-1; D is unresolved. Looked up from germline, CDR1 is LGHNA and CDR2 is YNFKEQ. Trimming removed 0 bases from V and 7 bases from J, with 10 bases in between. The CDR3 sequence is 14 residues long. The CDR3 spells CASSQEQLRNEQFF. The CDR3 DNA is TGTGCCAGCAGCCAAGAACAGTTAAGAAATGAGCAGTTCTTC.

In its sample, this clone was seen once. The chain carries TRBV5-1 and TRBJ1-1; the match to TRBD1 covers 7 bases. This CDR3 is 14 amino acids long. The germline gives CDR1 SGHRS, CDR2 YFSETQ. V was clipped by 4 bases and J by 1 base; unmatched bases: 4. The CDR3 nucleotides are TGCGCCAGCAGCCCCGGGACAGCGAACACTGAAGCTTTCTTT. Amino acid sequence: CASSPGTANTEAFF.

This CDR3 reads CASSTDQTDSYEQYF. The CDR3 coding sequence is TGTGCCAGTAGTACTGACCAGACTGATTCCTACGAGCAGTACTTC. The rearrangement uses TRBV19 and TRBJ2-7, with D unclear. Germline CDR1 and CDR2: LNHDA and SQIVND (reference sequence). Trimming shortened V by 4 bases and J by 1 base, and 14 bases separated the two germline ends. The CDR3 loop spans 15 amino acids.

The J gene is TRBJ2-3, the V gene TRBV4-1; no reliable D call. CDR3 length: 16 amino acids. V gave up 0 bases and J gave up 2 bases, with 12 bases separating them. The germline V gene encodes CDR1 MGHRA and CDR2 YSYEKL. DNA for the CDR3: TGCGCCAGCAGCCAAGATACGGCGGTCATCACAGATACGCAGTATTTT. This gives the protein CASSQDTAVITDTQYF.

The chain is built from TRBV19 and TRBJ1-5; no firm D call. The CDR3 is 15 residues long. Trimming stripped 6 bases from V and 7 bases from J, with 19 bases between. Germline assignment: CDR1 LNHDA and CDR2 SQIVND (reference sequence). In DNA, the CDR3 is TGTGCCAGTAGGACAAGCGGACGGACCGGACAGCCCCAGCATTTT. Protein: CASRTSGRTGQPQHF.

V usage is TRBV9 and J usage is TRBJ2-5, with 9 bases aligning to TRBD2. With V trimmed by 0 bases and J by 2 bases, 8 bases remained unmatched. Germline-derived CDR1 and CDR2 are SGDLS and YYNGEE. CDR3 length: 17 residues. The CDR3 DNA follows: TGTGCCAGCAGCGTAGGGATCAAGCGGGGGGCTCAAGAGACCCAGTACTTC. It translates to CASSVGIKRGAQETQYF. The variable domain in full, with the rest retrieved from reference TRBV9 and TRBJ2-5, is DSGVTQTPKHLITATGQRVTLRCSPRSGDLSVYWYQQSLDQGLQFLIQYYNGEERAKGNILERFSAQQFPDLHSELNLSSLELGDSALYFCASSVGIKRGAQETQYFGPGTRLLVL.

The chain couples TRBV5-6 to TRBJ2-7, with 10 bases fitting TRBD2. Looked up from germline, CDR1 is SGHDT and CDR2 is YYEEEE. Trimming cost V 4 bases and J 7 bases; bases outside gene matches: 8. CDR3 length equals 14 residues. The CDR3 DNA follows: TGTGCCAGCAGCCGACTAGCGGGCGTTAGAGAGCAGTACTTC. This sequence encodes CASSRLAGVREQYF.

This clone appeared a single time. The CDR3 reads CASSGAGGEKLFF. The CDR3 bases are TGTGCCAGCAGCGGGGCTGGGGGCGAAAAACTGTTTTTT. The chain joins TRBV5-6 to TRBJ1-4; weak D call: TRBD1 (6 bases). This CDR3 has 13 amino acids. With 4 bases removed from V and 8 bases from J, the gap between germline ends came to 12 bases. Germline CDR1 is SGHDT and CDR2 is YYEEEE. Drawing the rest from reference TRBV5-6 and TRBJ1-4, the complete variable domain is DAGVTQSPTHLIKTRGQQVTLRCSPKSGHDTVSWYQQALGQGPQFIFQYYEEEERQRGNFPDRFSGHQFPNYSSELNVNALLLGDSALYLCASSGAGGEKLFFGSGTQLSVL.

The V call is TRBV6-4, the J call TRBJ1-5, with D possibly TRBD1 on 6 matching bases. The CDR3 is 18 amino acids. V lost 7 bases and J 6 bases, leaving 28 bases between the germline ends. CDR1 and CDR2 (germline): MRHNA, SNTAGT. Here the CDR3 reads CASMGRTALRWATQPQHF. CDR3 DNA: TGTGCCAGCATGGGTCGGACAGCTTTGAGATGGGCGACTCAGCCCCAGCATTTT.

The chain couples TRBV5-1 to TRBJ2-2, with D possibly matching TRBD2 (5 bases). The CDR3 runs 15 residues. V lost 0 bases and J lost 4, with 10 bases in between. Germline lookup yields CDR1 SGHRS and CDR2 YFSETQ. DNA of the CDR3: TGCGCCAGCAGCTTGGACCTTCGGGGCACCGGGGAGCTGTTTTTT. Encoded protein: CASSLDLRGTGELFF. Full variable domain (rest looked up from reference TRBV5-1 and TRBJ2-2): KAGVTQTPRYLIKTRGQQVTLSCSPISGHRSVSWYQQTPGQGLQFLFEYFSETQRNKGNFPGRFSGRQFSNSRSEMNVSTLELGDSALYLCASSLDLRGTGELFFGEGSRLTVL.

The chain has TRBV6-5 and TRBJ2-1; 9 bases map to TRBD1. CDR1 is MNHEY, CDR2 SVGAGI, per germline. The CDR3 is made up of 14 amino acids. V lost 6 bases and J lost 4; bases outside the gene matches: 4. This chain's CDR3 is CASRETGGYNEQFF. As DNA, the CDR3 is TGTGCCAGCAGAGAGACAGGGGGGTACAATGAGCAGTTCTTC.

This chain connects TRBV5-1 to TRBJ2-1; D remains ambiguous. CDR3 size: 15 residues. CDR1 and CDR2 from the germline V gene are SGHRS and YFSETQ. Trimming took 1 base from V and 5 from J, leaving 13 bases between them. The CDR3 DNA follows: TGCGCCAGCAGCTTGACCCCCAGGATGGACAATGAGCAGTTCTTC. It is translated as CASSLTPRMDNEQFF.

This clone occurred a few times. J is TRBJ2-7 and V is TRBV6-6; 8 bases are shared with TRBD1. Trimming removed 5 bases from V and 2 bases from J; junction bases left unmatched: 2. In germline, CDR1 is MNHNY, CDR2 SVGAGI (reference sequence). CDR3 size: 13 residues. The CDR3 is CASSKQGAYEQYF. Here the CDR3 DNA reads TGTGCCAGCAGTAAACAGGGGGCCTACGAGCAGTACTTC.